These 23 T cell receptor beta chains were sequenced from one sample in a study of cytomegalovirus exposure and HLA in healthy donors. This table comes from immunoSEQ multiplex PCR, and its TCRdb copy is limited to in-frame clones, with some not included. The sample shows about 360,000 clones, about nine tenths of them seen only once. Sequenced: PBMCs. The receptors shown here come from a woman younger than 30 in good health and CMV-seronegative.

In its sample, this clone was seen once. The rearrangement uses TRBV6-1 and TRBJ1-4; no firm D call. V gave up 4 bases and J gave up 8 bases, with 17 bases separating them. The CDR3 is made up of 15 amino acids. The germline gives CDR1 MNHNS, CDR2 SASEGT. The CDR3 loop reads CASSVEGRYREKLFF. The CDR3 coding sequence is TGTGCCAGCAGTGTTGAGGGTCGGTATAGAGAAAAACTGTTTTTT.

This clone was observed a handful of times. The chain links TRBV7-9 to TRBJ1-2, with D hard to call. CDR3 size: 13 residues. V gave up 4 bases and J gave up 6 bases, with 12 bases separating them. Germline V gene data show CDR1 as SEHNR and CDR2 as FQNEAQ (reference sequence). DNA of the CDR3: TGTGCCAGCAGCTCTGGGCCGAAGCATGGCTACACCTTC. It codes for CASSSGPKHGYTF.

The chain has TRBV27 and TRBJ2-3; a possible D gene is TRBD2 (6 bases). V lost 3 bases and J lost 4, with 14 bases in between. CDR3 length: 15 residues. Germline CDR1 and CDR2: MNHEY and SMNVEV (reference sequence). The CDR3 sequence is CASSFQAGAADTQYF. The CDR3 DNA reads TGTGCCAGCAGTTTTCAAGCGGGTGCGGCAGATACGCAGTATTTT.

This clone appeared once. V gene TRBV7-9 combines with J gene TRBJ2-1; D remains ambiguous. V was pared by 8 bases and J by 8 bases, with 19 bases between. The germline CDR1 and CDR2 sequences are SEHNR and FQNEAQ (reference sequence). This CDR3 spans 14 amino acids. The CDR3 protein is CASPGPESGDEQFF. The CDR3 nucleotides read TGTGCCAGCCCCGGCCCGGAGAGTGGCGATGAGCAGTTCTTC.

The V call is TRBV2, the J call TRBJ1-4; the D is unclear. With 0 bases removed from V and 9 bases from J, the gap between germline ends came to 17 bases. CDR3 length: 16 amino acids. Per germline, CDR1 SNHLY and CDR2 FYNNEI. Written as DNA, the CDR3 is TGTGCCAGCAGTGAAGCGCTTAGTGGATTCGGGAAAAAACTGTTTTTT. It encodes CASSEALSGFGKKLFF. Variable domain in full (rest from reference TRBV2 and TRBJ1-4): EPEVTQTPSHQVTQMGQEVILRCVPISNHLYFYWYRQILGQKVEFLVSFYNNEISEKSEIFDDQFSVERPDGSNFTLKIRSTKLEDSAMYFCASSEALSGFGKKLFFGSGTQLSVL.

The CDR3 DNA reads as TGTGCCAGCAGCTTAGAAGTAGCGGGGGGGAATGAGCAGTTCTTC. Residues: CASSLEVAGGNEQFF. The V call is TRBV11-2, the J call TRBJ2-1; 11 bases match TRBD2. V shed 0 bases, J shed 7 bases, and the junction held 2 bases outside the gene matches. CDR1 SGHAT and CDR2 FQNNGV come from the germline V gene. The CDR3 extends over 15 amino acids.

The count of this clone is one. This rearrangement joins TRBV2 to TRBJ2-7; unclear D gene. This CDR3 is 13 amino acids long. Per germline, CDR1 SNHLY and CDR2 FYNNEI. Trimming pared 7 bases from V and 3 bases from J, leaving 13 bases between. CDR3 in DNA: TGTGCCAGCACTCCGGTCCTTAACTACGAGCAGTACTTC. Protein sequence: CASTPVLNYEQYF.

The CDR3 sequence is CASSDRGDGNTIYF. The CDR3 coding sequence is TGTGCCAGTAGCGACAGGGGCGATGGAAACACCATATATTTT. V is TRBV19 and J is TRBJ1-3, with 8 bases aligning to TRBD1. V lost 6 bases to trimming and J lost 3 bases; unmatched junction nucleotides: 4. The CDR3 consists of 14 residues. Germline V CDR1 and CDR2: LNHDA, SQIVND (reference sequence).

The chain combines TRBV4-1 with TRBJ2-7; no firm D call. CDR1 and CDR2 from the germline V gene are MGHRA and YSYEKL. Trimming took off 1 base at V and 2 bases at J, with 15 bases between the two ends. This CDR3 comprises 16 residues. As DNA, the CDR3 is TGCGCCAGCAGCCAAGTCTTCGGTGGCGGAACCTACGAGCAGTACTTC. Protein: CASSQVFGGGTYEQYF.

This clone was counted a few times. The chain uses TRBV14 and TRBJ1-2, with 8 bases aligning to TRBD1. Germline CDR1 is SGHDN and CDR2 is FVKESK. This CDR3 has 15 residues. V shed 5 bases, J shed 2 bases, and the junction held 7 bases outside the gene matches. The CDR3 coding sequence is TGTGCCAGCAGCTCCCGCGGGACAGGAAACTATGGCTACACCTTC. Translated, it gives CASSSRGTGNYGYTF.

The DNA for the CDR3 is TGTGCCAGCAGCTTGGAGGGGTGGCAGGGGGTAGGAAATTCACCCCTCCACTTT. It specifies CASSLEGWQGVGNSPLHF. The V gene is TRBV5-5, the J gene TRBJ1-6; 7 nucleotides line up with TRBD1. The CDR3 extends over 18 amino acids. V lost 0 bases, J lost 7 bases, and 13 bases stayed unmatched. Germline CDR1 is SGHKS and CDR2 is YYEKEE (reference sequence).

This clone showed up just a few times. The conserved phenylalanine or tryptophan is not found at the CDR3 terminus, so this likely reflects a read error. The DNA is left out, because the CDR3 cannot be placed on it with certainty; the CDR3 is given as TCRdb lists it. The CDR3 here is CASSRGRPL. The chain has TRBV2 and TRBJ1-2; TRBD1, the table's D call, lacks a check against the DNA. Germline V gives CDR1 SNHLY, CDR2 FYNNEI. Termini included, the CDR3 measures 9 amino acids.

The V and J genes are TRBV4-1 and TRBJ2-7; 7 bases match TRBD2. Losses at the gene ends were 4 bases for V and 6 bases for J; bases not matched to a gene: 6. Germline loops: CDR1 MGHRA, CDR2 YSYEKL. The CDR3 extends over 13 amino acids. CDR3 residues: CASSLGPGGEQYF. CDR3 nucleotide sequence: TGCGCCAGCAGCCTTGGACCGGGGGGCGAGCAGTACTTC.

This clone was found a few times. The chain employs TRBV6-1 and TRBJ1-5, with 9 bases matching TRBD1. CDR3 length: 15 amino acids. Unmatched junction bases numbered 10, after V lost 6 bases and J lost 7 bases. The germline CDR1 and CDR2 sequences are MNHNS and SASEGT. Written as DNA, the CDR3 is TGTGCCAGCAGCCCGACAGGGGGAGCAGGGCAGCCCCAGCATTTT. Residues: CASSPTGGAGQPQHF.

The chain has TRBV30 and TRBJ2-1; no reliable D call. CDR3 length: 12 amino acids. The germline V gene has CDR1 GTSNPN and CDR2 SVGIG (reference sequence). V was trimmed by 0 bases and J by 5 bases, leaving 5 bases between them. CDR3 bases: TGTGCCTGGAGTGTACTGCACAATGAGCAGTTCTTC. Amino acids: CAWSVLHNEQFF.

The J gene is TRBJ2-7, the V gene TRBV6-1, with D perhaps matching TRBD1 (6 bases). V was cut by 4 bases and J by 4 bases, with 8 bases left in between. Germline V gene data show CDR1 as MNHNS and CDR2 as SASEGT. This CDR3 has 12 residues. The CDR3 is CASSARGYEQYF. DNA of the CDR3: TGTGCCAGCAGTGCCAGGGGATACGAGCAGTACTTC.

V and J are TRBV7-9 and TRBJ1-2; no clear D. The germline V gene has CDR1 SEHNR and CDR2 FQNEAQ (reference sequence). The CDR3 covers 15 residues. The ends were cut back, 4 bases at V and 0 bases at J, with 12 bases in the middle. CDR3 residues: CASSSPGSANYGYTF. In nucleotides, the CDR3 is TGTGCCAGCAGCTCCCCAGGCAGTGCTAACTATGGCTACACCTTC.

The J gene is TRBJ1-4, the V gene TRBV6-5; D gene ambiguous. CDR3 length: 16 amino acids. Trimming stripped 0 bases from V and 8 bases from J, with 16 bases between. Germline V gives CDR1 MNHEY, CDR2 SVGAGI. For the CDR3, the DNA is TGTGCCAGCAGTTACTCGCGGGGTAGTCGGGTAGAAAAACTGTTTTTT. This encodes CASSYSRGSRVEKLFF.

The chain employs TRBV10-3 and TRBJ1-2; the D gene is possibly TRBD1 (5 bases). The CDR3 spans 14 residues. The ends were cut back, 0 bases at V and 4 bases at J, with 9 bases in the middle. Germline CDR1 and CDR2: ENHRY and SYGVKD. DNA for the CDR3: TGTGCCATCAGTGAGTCAGGGGAAAGCTATGGCTACACCTTC. It specifies CAISESGESYGYTF.

The rearrangement links TRBV28 to TRBJ2-7; 8 positions match TRBD2. CDR1 and CDR2 from the germline V gene are MDHEN and SYDVKM. V shed 1 base and J 1 base; nucleotides not matched to a gene: 3. The CDR3 has 15 amino acids. This CDR3 is CASSLSGLESYEQYF. For the CDR3, the DNA is TGTGCCAGCAGTTTATCGGGACTAGAATCCTACGAGCAGTACTTC.

The V gene is TRBV28, the J gene TRBJ2-7, with 8 bases that match TRBD2. The CDR3 sequence is 12 residues long. V trimming: 5 bases; J trimming: 12 bases; junction bases outside the gene matches: 9. Per the germline V gene, CDR1 is MDHEN and CDR2 is SYDVKM. For the CDR3, the DNA is TGTGCCAGCAGTGATACTAGCGGTAGGAGGTACTTC. It encodes CASSDTSGRRYF.

The chain is built from TRBV18 and TRBJ2-7; a weak D match, TRBD2 (6 bases). The CDR3 is made up of 15 amino acids. With 3 bases removed from V and 3 bases from J, the gap between germline ends came to 15 bases. Germline V CDR1 and CDR2: KGHSH, LQKENI. CDR3 nucleotides: TGTGCCAGCTCACCGCACGGGGGTACCGTCTACGAGCAGTACTTC. It is translated as CASSPHGGTVYEQYF.

This chain joins TRBV27 and TRBJ2-1; 10 bases align to TRBD2. Germline CDR1 and CDR2: MNHEY and SMNVEV (reference sequence). The V and J ends lost 6 bases and 3 bases, in that order; junction bases with no gene match: 11. This CDR3 region has 17 residues. Written as DNA, the CDR3 is TGTGCCAGCAGCCAAGCAAAAGCGGGAGGGTACTACAATGAGCAGTTCTTC. Amino acid sequence: CASSQAKAGGYYNEQFF.